These 5 T cell receptor beta chains were all obtained from the same sample, sequenced in a study of blood T cell repertoires in COVID-19. Sequencing used immunoSEQ multiplex PCR; TCRdb keeps in-frame clones, though not all of them. Of 300,000 to 450,000 clones detected, 75% to 90% appear once; the ten largest clones hold roughly 3.9%. The material sequenced was peripheral blood. These receptors were taken from a woman between 18 and 29 years old with acute or convalescent COVID-19.

V usage is TRBV19 and J usage is TRBJ1-2, with 8 bases identical to TRBD1. This CDR3 has 12 amino acids. Germline trimming cut 9 bases from V and 6 bases from J; bases unmatched to any gene: 6. Germline loops: CDR1 LNHDA, CDR2 SQIVND (reference sequence). CDR3 sequence reads: CASLTGENGYTF. The CDR3 region has the DNA TGTGCCAGCCTGACAGGGGAGAATGGCTACACCTTC. The whole variable domain, filled in from reference TRBV19 and TRBJ1-2, reads DGGITQSPKYLFRKEGQNVTLSCEQNLNHDAMYWYRQDPGQGLRLIYYSQIVNDFQKGDIAEGYSVSREKKESFPLTVTSAQKNPTAFYLCASLTGENGYTFGSGTRLTVV.

The gene calls are TRBV7-9 and TRBJ2-5, with D possibly being TRBD1 (6 bases). Trimming pared 0 bases from V and 1 base from J, leaving 6 bases between. Germline lookup yields CDR1 SEHNR and CDR2 FQNEAQ (reference sequence). This CDR3 is built from 14 residues. CDR3 sequence: CASSLAGGQETQYF. The CDR3 nucleotides are TGTGCCAGCAGCTTAGCAGGGGGCCAAGAGACCCAGTACTTC. The full variable domain, rest sourced from reference TRBV7-9 and TRBJ2-5, is DTGVSQNPRHKITKRGQNVTFRCDPISEHNRLYWYRQTLGQGPEFLTYFQNEAQLEKSRLLSDRFSAERPKGSFSTLEIQRTEQGDSAMYLCASSLAGGQETQYFGPGTRLLVL.

The chain uses TRBV7-3 and TRBJ1-2; TRBD1 aligns across 7 bases. Looked up from germline, CDR1 is SGHTA and CDR2 is FQGTGA. The CDR3 sequence is 13 residues long. Trimming took 4 bases from V and 4 from J; bases not matched to a gene: 3. In DNA form, the CDR3 reads TGTGCCAGCAGCTCCGGGACAGTCTATGGCTACACCTTC. Translating gives CASSSGTVYGYTF.

The V gene is TRBV27, the J gene TRBJ2-1; D unresolved. Germline V gene lookup returns CDR1 MNHEY and CDR2 SMNVEV (reference sequence). This CDR3 is built from 15 residues. Trimming left V 5 bases short and J 0 bases short, with 11 bases between. The chain's CDR3 is CASSADLSSYNEQFF. The CDR3 nucleotides read TGTGCCAGCAGTGCCGACTTGAGCTCCTACAATGAGCAGTTCTTC.

The chain employs TRBV30 and TRBJ1-5; possible D gene TRBD1, 5 bases. Trimming removed 3 bases from V and 6 bases from J, with 12 bases in between. Germline V gene data show CDR1 as GTSNPN and CDR2 as SVGIG (reference sequence). The CDR3 extends over 13 amino acids. This CDR3 reads CAWSPQGGQPQHF. The CDR3 DNA is TGTGCCTGGAGCCCTCAGGGAGGTCAGCCCCAGCATTTT.